This paragraph reports one T cell receptor beta chain. These data come from a study of blood T cells in healthy people across ages. A J-beta primer mix and a sample-barcoded 5' primer were used in a second PCR of roughly 7 to 12 cycles. Using its own MiXCR run on the 5' RACE reads, TCRdb lists one record per CDR3 protein. The table lists about 1.8 million distinct CDR3 sequences, around 48% of them singletons, with over 2% in the top ten. Per the germline V gene, CDR1 is DFQATT and CDR2 is SNEGSKA (reference sequence). The CDR3 is made up of 15 amino acids. The chain employs TRBV20-1 and TRBJ2-1; tentative D call: TRBD2 (6 bases). The J call is in doubt because the DNA end fits TRBJ2-7 better. This TCR came from a woman aged 40 to 50 in good health. The sequencing input was blood. In DNA form, the CDR3 reads TGCAGTGGAAGAGCCGGGACTCCATCCTACAATGAGCAGTACTTC. Its protein is CSGRAGTPSYNEQYF.